This TCR beta chain was retrieved from a study of esophageal squamous cell carcinoma under preoperative chemotherapy. The sample holds many counts of this clonotype. What it recognizes is unknown. V was cut by 0 bases and J by 0 bases, with 3 bases left in between. Per the germline V gene, CDR1 is MNHEY and CDR2 is SVGAGI. The CDR3 loop spans 14 amino acids. Study outcomes and limitations: After treatment, tumor-infiltrating lymphocytes apparently came partly from blood T cells.

Documented time point: after preoperative PTX-NDP chemotherapy. Each CDR3 protein is one row after TCRdb ran MiXCR on the PCR reads. This table holds about 9,300 distinct CDR3 sequences, approximately 48% found once. This material was obtained from a patient given preoperative chemotherapy. The clonotype originates from a human donor with esophageal squamous cell carcinoma. The donor label of this sample is uncertain. This chain joins TRBV6-5 and TRBJ1-5; no firm D call. CDR3 residues: CASSYSNSNQPQHF. The CDR3 region has the DNA TGTGCCAGCAGTTACTCAAATAGCAATCAGCCCCAGCATTTT.